One sample yielded the 18 T cell receptor beta chains listed below, sequenced in a study of shared clonotypes between healthy human individuals. Method: immunoSEQ multiplex PCR; TCRdb's copy keeps in-frame clones and lacks some. The data show 660,000 or so clones, around 96% seen once. Naive CD8 populations comprised CD45RO-negative cells positively selected for CCR7, excluding terminally differentiated effector memory CD45RA+ cells. Material for sequencing was naive CD8+ T cells sorted from blood. These receptors came from a woman in her 30s in good health.

The chain uses TRBV5-8 and TRBJ1-3; D might be TRBD1 (5 bases). The CDR3 covers 15 residues. V gave up 0 bases and J gave up 0 bases, with 7 bases separating them. Germline CDR1 reads SGHTS; CDR2 reads YDEGEE. The CDR3 here is CASSLGQHSGNTIYF. DNA of the CDR3: TGTGCCAGCAGCTTGGGACAGCACTCTGGAAACACCATATATTTT.

The rearrangement joins TRBV4-2 to TRBJ2-1; TRBD2 matches 9 bases. The germline V gene has CDR1 LGHNA and CDR2 YNFKEQ. Trimming at V came to 0 bases and at J to 0 bases, leaving 3 bases not matched to a gene. This CDR3 has 17 residues. CDR3 bases: TGTGCCAGCAGCCAAGATTGGACTAGCGACTCCTACAATGAGCAGTTCTTC. Its translation: CASSQDWTSDSYNEQFF.

This sequence joins TRBV6-1 and TRBJ2-5; no reliable D call. The CDR3 is 15 amino acids. V dropped 3 bases and J dropped 0 bases, with 11 bases sitting between them. Per the germline V gene, CDR1 is MNHNS and CDR2 is SASEGT. For the CDR3, the DNA is TGTGCCAGCAGTGATATCACTGGGGACCAAGAGACCCAGTACTTC. It translates to CASSDITGDQETQYF.

The V call is TRBV7-9, the J call TRBJ1-5; possibly TRBD1 for D (6 bases). V shed 7 bases and J shed 2 bases, with 9 bases lying between them. The germline CDR1 and CDR2 sequences are SEHNR and FQNEAQ (reference sequence). This CDR3 spans 13 amino acids. The CDR3 protein is CASTPGGNQPQHF. DNA of the CDR3: TGTGCCAGCACCCCAGGGGGCAATCAGCCCCAGCATTTT.

J is TRBJ2-5 and V is TRBV27; TRBD1 or TRBD2 may be the D gene (5 bases each). Trimming pared 2 bases from V and 3 bases from J, leaving 7 bases between. Germline V lookup: CDR1 MNHEY, CDR2 SMNVEV (reference sequence). The CDR3 covers 13 residues. The CDR3 region has the DNA TGTGCCAGCAGTTTACAGGGAGAAGAGACCCAGTACTTC. Protein sequence: CASSLQGEETQYF.

V usage is TRBV7-3 and J usage is TRBJ2-2; 7 nucleotides line up with TRBD2. The ends lost 4 bases at V and 4 bases at J; junction bases unmatched: 12. The CDR3 is 17 residues long. From germline, CDR1 is SGHTA and CDR2 FQGTGA. CDR3 amino acids: CASSSNPGWEGTGELFF. The CDR3 DNA reads TGTGCCAGCAGCTCAAACCCGGGGTGGGAGGGCACCGGGGAGCTGTTTTTT.

The rearrangement joins TRBV19 to TRBJ1-5; TRBD1 is a possible D gene (5 bases). Germline V gives CDR1 LNHDA, CDR2 SQIVND (reference sequence). The CDR3 runs to 16 residues. The V end was cut by 1 base, the J end by 1 base, with 11 bases between. The CDR3 protein is CASSIGGTWSNQPQHF. The CDR3 DNA follows: TGTGCCAGTAGTATAGGAGGGACCTGGAGCAATCAGCCCCAGCATTTT.

The chain recombines TRBV6-1 with TRBJ2-2, with D maybe TRBD1 (8 bases). This CDR3 is built from 16 residues. Germline V CDR1 and CDR2: MNHNS, SASEGT. Trimming pared 2 bases from V and 7 bases from J, leaving 17 bases between. The CDR3: CASSEFWTGRGGELFF. The CDR3 region has the DNA TGTGCCAGCAGTGAATTTTGGACAGGGAGGGGCGGGGAGCTGTTTTTT.

J is TRBJ2-5 and V is TRBV6-1; D remains unclear. The last part of the DNA fits TRBJ2-7 better; the J call may be wrong. Germline V lookup: CDR1 MNHNS, CDR2 SASEGT. This CDR3 region has 10 residues. CDR3: CASTGYEQYF. For the CDR3, the DNA is TGTGCCAGCACGGGTTACGAGCAGTACTTC.

The chain links TRBV4-1 to TRBJ2-1; 9 bases agree with TRBD2. With V trimmed by 3 bases and J by 7 bases, 10 bases remained unmatched. This CDR3 has 16 amino acids. Germline lookup yields CDR1 MGHRA and CDR2 YSYEKL. The CDR3 sequence: CASSHLAVAGVNEQFF. The DNA of the CDR3 is TGCGCCAGCAGCCACCTGGCGGTAGCGGGAGTAAATGAGCAGTTCTTC.

The chain recombines TRBV19 with TRBJ2-3; 11 bases map to TRBD2. The CDR3 length is 17 residues. Germline CDR1 and CDR2: LNHDA and SQIVND (reference sequence). Germline trimming cut 5 bases from V and 2 bases from J; bases unmatched to any gene: 9. CDR3 bases: TGTGCCAGTAGTTCGCCGGGACTAGCGGAAGACACAGATACGCAGTATTTT. It is translated as CASSSPGLAEDTDTQYF. Full variable domain (remainder filled in from reference TRBV19 and TRBJ2-3): DGGITQSPKYLFRKEGQNVTLSCEQNLNHDAMYWYRQDPGQGLRLIYYSQIVNDFQKGDIAEGYSVSREKKESFPLTVTSAQKNPTAFYLCASSSPGLAEDTDTQYFGPGTRLTVL.

This chain uses TRBV7-9 with TRBJ2-2; D remains ambiguous. The CDR3 spans 16 residues. Germline lookup yields CDR1 SEHNR and CDR2 FQNEAQ (reference sequence). The V gene lost 4 bases and the J gene lost 3 bases, with 15 bases spanning the gap. The CDR3: CASSSSPTRDTGELFF. CDR3 nucleotides: TGTGCCAGCAGCTCGTCACCGACACGGGACACCGGGGAGCTGTTTTTT.

This chain uses TRBV9 with TRBJ2-2; D unclear. The CDR3 runs 14 residues. Germline V CDR1 and CDR2: SGDLS, YYNGEE. Trimming took 3 bases from V and 0 from J, leaving 6 bases between them. The CDR3 protein is CASSDDTNTGELFF. The CDR3 nucleotides are TGTGCCAGCAGCGATGACACGAACACCGGGGAGCTGTTTTTT.

The genes are TRBV5-1 and TRBJ2-7; 10 positions match TRBD2. Germline V gives CDR1 SGHRS, CDR2 YFSETQ. The V segment lost 0 bases and the J segment 2 bases; nucleotides outside the gene matches: 5. The CDR3 is made up of 16 amino acids. The CDR3 DNA follows: TGCGCCAGCAGCTTGGCCCCCCTAGCGGGAGCCTACGAGCAGTACTTC. This gives the protein CASSLAPLAGAYEQYF.

The genes are TRBV2 and TRBJ2-5; TRBD1 matches 7 bases. Trimming at V came to 4 bases and at J to 1 base, leaving 9 bases not matched to a gene. Germline V gene sequence: CDR1 SNHLY, CDR2 FYNNEI. The CDR3 has 16 residues. The CDR3 nucleotides are TGTGCCAGCAGTGCACCGAACCGGGACAGCCAAGAGACCCAGTACTTC. It codes for CASSAPNRDSQETQYF.

The chain has TRBV29-1 and TRBJ2-1; 10 bases line up with TRBD2. Germline values: CDR1 SQVTM, CDR2 ANQGSEA. J lost 9 bases, V lost 4 bases, and 15 bases had no gene match. The CDR3 contains 16 residues. CDR3: CSVVPELAGHFSEQFF. CDR3 nucleotide sequence: TGCAGCGTTGTTCCGGAACTAGCGGGACATTTCAGTGAGCAGTTCTTC.

This rearrangement joins TRBV15 to TRBJ2-3; a possible D gene is TRBD2 (6 bases). Germline assignment: CDR1 LNHNV and CDR2 YYDKDF (reference sequence). Trimming took 3 bases from V and 6 from J, leaving 13 bases between them. The CDR3 loop spans 14 amino acids. Written as DNA, the CDR3 is TGTGCCACCAGCAGGGCTAGCGCCGGGGATACGCAGTATTTT. Protein: CATSRASAGDTQYF.

The gene calls are TRBV28 and TRBJ1-4, with D uncertain. The germline gives CDR1 MDHEN, CDR2 SYDVKM. The CDR3 is 11 amino acids. Trimming shortened V by 6 bases and J by 7 bases, and 6 bases separated the two germline ends. The DNA for the CDR3 is TGTGCCAGCAGCGGTGGTGAAAAACTGTTTTTT. Residues: CASSGGEKLFF.